The 15 T cell receptor beta chains presented below share a single source sample, sequenced in a study of blood T cell repertoires in COVID-19. TCRdb's copy holds only in-frame clones and misses some; the assay was immunoSEQ multiplex PCR. The sample consists of 95,000 to 150,000 clones, 80% of them appearing once. Sequencing was carried out using peripheral blood. All receptors come from a man aged 55 to 70 with active or convalescent COVID-19.

The chain carries TRBV5-4 and TRBJ1-1, with 7 bases identical to TRBD1. The CDR3 consists of 14 residues. Germline V gene lookup returns CDR1 SGHNT and CDR2 YYREEE (reference sequence). The junction had 5 bases not matched to a gene; V was cut back by 1 base and J by 5 bases. CDR3 sequence reads: CASSLNRGWTEAFF. CDR3 DNA sequence: TGTGCCAGCAGCTTGAACAGGGGATGGACTGAAGCTTTCTTT.

This sequence joins TRBV12-5 and TRBJ1-2; TRBD1 is a possible D gene (5 bases). The V gene's germline CDR1 is LGHNT and CDR2 FRNRAP. V gave up 0 bases and J gave up 5 bases, with 7 bases separating them. The CDR3 loop spans 13 amino acids. CDR3 in amino acids: CASGLVPGYGYTF. The CDR3 nucleotides are TGTGCTAGTGGTTTGGTACCAGGGTATGGCTACACCTTC.

The J gene is TRBJ2-2, the V gene TRBV24-1; a possible D gene is TRBD1 (6 bases). The CDR3 has 14 amino acids. Germline V gene lookup returns CDR1 KGHDR and CDR2 SFDVKD. V lost 7 bases, J lost 3 bases, and 11 bases lay in between. CDR3 nucleotide sequence: TGTGCCACCAGAGGGGGTTGGGACACCGGGGAGCTGTTTTTT. The encoded protein is CATRGGWDTGELFF.

This chain connects TRBV19 to TRBJ2-1, with TRBD1 matching 9 bases. The CDR3 is 15 amino acids. CDR1 is LNHDA, CDR2 SQIVND, per germline (reference sequence). J was trimmed by 9 bases and V by 6 bases; bases with no gene match: 12. CDR3 amino acids: CASSRTGGKGGEQFF. The DNA of the CDR3 is TGTGCCAGTAGCCGTACAGGGGGCAAGGGCGGTGAGCAGTTCTTC.

The rearrangement joins TRBV6-2 or TRBV6-3 to TRBJ2-2; tentative D call: TRBD2 (7 bases). CDR3 length equals 16 residues. CDR1 is MNHEY and CDR2 is SVGEGT in the germline V gene. The V and J ends lost 0 bases and 4 bases respectively, with 12 bases between them. The CDR3 protein is CASSYSAGAPTGELFF. For the CDR3, the DNA is TGTGCCAGCAGTTACTCTGCGGGGGCTCCCACCGGGGAGCTGTTTTTT.

The V gene is TRBV12-3 or TRBV12-4, the J gene TRBJ2-3; 8 bases line up with TRBD2. The CDR3 totals 13 residues. V was pared by 10 bases and J by 8 bases, with 11 bases of the junction left unmatched. CDR3 sequence reads: CATSGTRGGTQYF. The CDR3 nucleotides read TGTGCCACCTCCGGGACTAGAGGGGGTACGCAGTATTTT.

J is TRBJ2-3 and V is TRBV18; 9 nucleotides align to TRBD1. CDR1 and CDR2 (germline): KGHSH, LQKENI. This CDR3 comprises 15 residues. V gave up 4 bases and J gave up 2 bases; unmatched junction bases: 4. In DNA form, the CDR3 reads TGTGCCAGCTCACGTGGGACAGGGCCCACAGATACGCAGTATTTT. Encoded protein: CASSRGTGPTDTQYF. Variable domain in full (rest from reference TRBV18 and TRBJ2-3): NAGVMQNPRHLVRRRGQEARLRCSPMKGHSHVYWYRQLPEEGLKFMVYLQKENIIDESGMPKERFSAEFPKEGPSILRIQQVVRGDSAAYFCASSRGTGPTDTQYFGPGTRLTVL.

The chain employs TRBV18 and TRBJ1-3; D is perhaps TRBD1 (5 bases). The germline gives CDR1 KGHSH, CDR2 LQKENI. The CDR3 contains 14 residues. Trimming left V 3 bases short and J 0 bases short, with 6 bases between. For the CDR3, the DNA is TGTGCCAGCTCACCTGACAGCTCTGGAAACACCATATATTTT. Translated, it gives CASSPDSSGNTIYF.

CDR3 sequence (DNA): TGTGCCAGCTCACCAAGCCTGGATCAGCCCCAGCATTTT. Residues: CASSPSLDQPQHF. V is TRBV18 and J is TRBJ1-5; no firm D call. The CDR3 is made up of 13 amino acids. CDR1 is KGHSH and CDR2 is LQKENI in the germline V gene. Trimming shortened V by 2 bases and J by 5 bases, and 7 bases separated the two germline ends.

The gene calls are TRBV12-5 and TRBJ2-5, with 11 bases matching TRBD2. CDR3 length: 16 residues. Per the germline V gene, CDR1 is LGHNT and CDR2 is FRNRAP. The V gene end was trimmed by 3 bases and the J gene end by 5 bases; junction bases not matched to a gene: 8. Written as DNA, the CDR3 is TGTGCTAGTGGTTTCTCCCCGACTAGCGGGACTGAGACCCAGTACTTC. Amino acids: CASGFSPTSGTETQYF.

The chain links TRBV20-1 to TRBJ2-5; 13 bases line up with TRBD2. The CDR3 extends over 15 amino acids. Germline CDR1 and CDR2: DFQATT and SNEGSKA (reference sequence). V trimming: 3 bases; J trimming: 3 bases; junction bases outside the gene matches: 4. The CDR3 DNA follows: TGCAGTGCTAGTGGACTAGCGGGAGAGGAAGAGACCCAGTACTTC. Translating gives CSASGLAGEEETQYF.

The chain uses TRBV24-1 and TRBJ2-7, with 13 bases aligning to TRBD2. The V gene's germline CDR1 is KGHDR and CDR2 SFDVKD. V lost 9 bases to trimming and J lost 7 bases; unmatched junction nucleotides: 5. The CDR3 extends over 13 amino acids. CDR3 DNA: TGTGCCACCCAACCGGGACTAGCGGGGGAGCAGTACTTC. Its protein product is CATQPGLAGEQYF.

The J gene is TRBJ1-5, the V gene TRBV19; 12 bases match TRBD1. J gave up 6 bases and V 5 bases, and 11 bases lay outside the gene matches. The CDR3 consists of 17 residues. Per the germline V gene, CDR1 is LNHDA and CDR2 is SQIVND (reference sequence). This chain's CDR3 is CASSPGPGQGARQPQHF. CDR3 sequence (DNA): TGTGCCAGTAGTCCTGGACCGGGACAGGGGGCCCGTCAGCCCCAGCATTTT. The full variable domain, completed using reference TRBV19 and TRBJ1-5, is DGGITQSPKYLFRKEGQNVTLSCEQNLNHDAMYWYRQDPGQGLRLIYYSQIVNDFQKGDIAEGYSVSREKKESFPLTVTSAQKNPTAFYLCASSPGPGQGARQPQHFGDGTRLSIL.

V and J are TRBV5-1 and TRBJ2-3, with D unresolved. V was trimmed by 4 bases and J by 4 bases, leaving 7 bases between them. CDR3 length: 12 amino acids. From germline, CDR1 is SGHRS and CDR2 YFSETQ. The CDR3 DNA reads TGCGCCAGCAGCACAACATCAGATACGCAGTATTTT. Translating gives CASSTTSDTQYF. Full variable domain (remainder filled in from reference TRBV5-1 and TRBJ2-3): KAGVTQTPRYLIKTRGQQVTLSCSPISGHRSVSWYQQTPGQGLQFLFEYFSETQRNKGNFPGRFSGRQFSNSRSEMNVSTLELGDSALYLCASSTTSDTQYFGPGTRLTVL.

The chain has TRBV28 and TRBJ1-6, with a weak D call TRBD1 (6 bases). The CDR3 covers 16 residues. V was clipped by 4 bases and J by 12 bases, with 22 bases between them. CDR1 is MDHEN and CDR2 is SYDVKM in the germline V gene. CDR3 residues: CASSSLDSSARVPLHF. CDR3 nucleotides: TGTGCCAGCAGTTCACTGGACAGTTCGGCTCGCGTACCCCTCCACTTT.